This T cell receptor (beta chain) was identified during a study of memory CD4+ T cells and cytomegalovirus serostatus. The CDR3 loop spans 15 amino acids. The germline gives CDR1 LNHNV, CDR2 YYDKDF (reference sequence). The V gene end was trimmed by 5 bases and the J gene end by 0 bases; junction bases not matched to a gene: 5. The sort gate was single viable CD3+CD4+CD8-CD45RO+ cells for memory CD4+ T cells. Repertoires were generated with immunoSEQ multiplex PCR, while TCRdb's copy carries only in-frame clones and drops some. The data hold around 44,000 clones, with approximately 80% observed a single time.

The rearrangement links TRBV15 to TRBJ2-7; 9 nucleotides align to TRBD2. The origin of this receptor is an adult in good health and CMV-seronegative. Input material: memory CD4+ T cells from blood. CDR3 nucleotides: TGTGCCACCAGCTTAGAGCGGGGGGCCTCCTACGAGCAGTACTTC. Residues: CATSLERGASYEQYF.